The next 28 T cell receptor beta chains were all read from a single sample in a study of T cells after yellow fever vaccination. TCRdb re-analysed the 5' RACE reads in MiXCR, keeping a single row per CDR3 protein. The table has roughly 68,000 distinct CDR3 sequences, 5% to 8% seen once. Specimen: CD8+ T cells sorted from PBMCs, collected around 45 days after the first yellow fever vaccination. The source of these receptors is a man aged 18 to 29 who received the YFV17D yellow fever vaccine.

Many counts were recorded for this clonotype. The gene calls are TRBV7-9 and TRBJ2-5; TRBD2 might be the D (6 bases). Germline V gives CDR1 SEHNR, CDR2 FQNEAQ (reference sequence). V was clipped by 5 bases and J by 4 bases, with 20 bases between them. The CDR3 loop spans 16 amino acids. The CDR3 loop is CASSPRGSARGETQYF. The CDR3 DNA is TGTGCCAGCAGCCCGCGGGGTAGCGCCCGGGGAGAGACCCAGTACTTC.

This clonotype was counted at least ten times. The chain has TRBV27 and TRBJ2-7, with D tentatively TRBD2 (5 bases). The V gene's germline CDR1 is MNHEY and CDR2 SMNVEV (reference sequence). The CDR3 sequence is 15 residues long. Trimming left V 6 bases short and J 2 bases short, with 17 bases between. The CDR3 here is CASSRTRVGPYEQYF. The DNA for the CDR3 is TGTGCCAGCAGCCGCACTAGGGTCGGACCCTACGAGCAGTACTTC.

This clonotype was counted a few times. The chain links TRBV10-3 to TRBJ2-3; 14 bases align to TRBD2. After removal of 11 bases from V and 7 bases from J, the junction contained 14 bases not matched to a gene. The CDR3 has 16 amino acids. Germline loops: CDR1 ENHRY, CDR2 SYGVKD. The chain's CDR3 is CAVQEPTSGGANTQYF. CDR3 in DNA: TGTGCCGTTCAGGAACCGACTAGCGGGGGGGCAAATACGCAGTATTTT.

In its sample, this clonotype was seen many times. The chain recombines TRBV12-3 or TRBV12-4 with TRBJ2-1; 7 bases align to TRBD1. The CDR3 totals 12 residues. V gave up 6 bases and J gave up 9 bases; unmatched junction bases: 5. CDR3 protein: CASSRQGSEQFF. Written as DNA, the CDR3 is TGTGCCAGCAGCCGACAGGGAAGTGAGCAGTTCTTC.

This clonotype turned up a few times. The V call is TRBV7-9, the J call TRBJ1-1; D is ambiguous. The ends were cut back, 4 bases at V and 7 bases at J, with 10 bases in the middle. CDR3 size: 12 residues. CDR1 SEHNR and CDR2 FQNEAQ come from the germline V gene (reference sequence). The CDR3 sequence is CASSSLQLEAFF. In DNA form, the CDR3 reads TGTGCCAGCAGCTCCTTACAGCTTGAAGCTTTCTTT.

This clonotype was picked up many times. The CDR3 here is CASSQEVSASTDTQYF. CDR3 DNA sequence: TGTGCCAGCAGCCAAGAGGTTAGCGCAAGCACAGATACGCAGTATTTT. The V and J genes are TRBV4-2 and TRBJ2-3; D possibly corresponds to TRBD2 (5 bases). Germline loops: CDR1 LGHNA, CDR2 YNFKEQ. V was cut by 0 bases and J by 0 bases, with 10 bases left in between. The CDR3 is 16 residues long.

As concerns this clonotype: A read error may be the cause here, since a much bigger clone is one base away. The chain is built from TRBV4-3 and TRBJ1-6; D may be TRBD1 (5 bases). The CDR3 loop spans 14 amino acids. CDR1 is LGHNA and CDR2 is YSLEER in the germline V gene. The CDR3 DNA sequence: TGCGCCAGCAGCCGCAGGGTGTCGGACTCACACCTCCACTTT. Encoded protein: CASSRRVSDSHLHF.

The CDR3 reads CASREGQYTEAFF. The CDR3 bases are TGTGCCAGCAGGGAGGGACAGTACACTGAAGCTTTCTTT. V usage is TRBV6-2 or TRBV6-3 and J usage is TRBJ1-1; 7 bases are shared with TRBD1. With 6 bases clipped from V and 3 bases from J, the junction kept 4 bases outside the gene matches. The length of the CDR3 is 13 residues. The germline V gene encodes CDR1 MNHEY and CDR2 SVGEGT.

This clonotype is termed medium-sized (0.01 to 0.1%). The genes are TRBV7-2 and TRBJ2-5; 12 nucleotides match TRBD2. Trimming removed 5 bases from V and 4 bases from J; junction bases left unmatched: 5. Germline V gene sequence: CDR1 SGHTA, CDR2 FQGNSA. There are 15 residues in the CDR3. DNA for the CDR3: TGTGCCAGCAGCGGGAAGGGACTAGCGGGAGAGACCCAGTACTTC. It encodes CASSGKGLAGETQYF.

This clonotype was seen only a few times. The V call is TRBV13, the J call TRBJ1-5; 9 nucleotides agree with TRBD1. V lost 5 bases to trimming and J lost 7 bases; unmatched junction nucleotides: 6. CDR3 length equals 14 residues. CDR1 and CDR2 from the germline V gene are PRHDT and FYEKMQ (reference sequence). DNA for the CDR3: TGTGCCAGCAGCCTACAGGGGGCGGACCAGCCCCAGCATTTT. Amino acid sequence: CASSLQGADQPQHF.

This clonotype has ten or more counts. The chain couples TRBV4-1 to TRBJ2-7; TRBD1 aligns across 9 bases. Germline lookup yields CDR1 MGHRA and CDR2 YSYEKL. V lost 3 bases, J lost 5 bases, and 5 bases stayed unmatched. This CDR3 is built from 14 residues. The CDR3 DNA sequence: TGCGCCAGCAGCCAGGGACAGGGTCTCAACGAGCAGTACTTC. It yields the protein CASSQGQGLNEQYF.

This clonotype was observed a few times. The chain employs TRBV20-1 and TRBJ2-5; D may correspond to TRBD1 or TRBD2 (6 bases each). V was shortened by 5 bases and J by 1 base, with 17 bases between the two germline ends. The germline gives CDR1 DFQATT, CDR2 SNEGSKA (reference sequence). There are 15 residues in the CDR3. CDR3 residues: CSASSRGARQETQYF. The CDR3 region has the DNA TGCAGTGCTTCAAGTAGGGGGGCGCGCCAAGAGACCCAGTACTTC.

This clonotype was counted at least ten times. The chain employs TRBV4-2 and TRBJ1-6; D remains unclear. The CDR3 has 17 residues. CDR1 is LGHNA, CDR2 YNFKEQ, per germline. V was shortened by 0 bases and J by 0 bases, with 9 bases between the two germline ends. For the CDR3, the DNA is TGTGCCAGCAGCCAAGATCTTAGGTTCTCCTATAATTCACCCCTCCACTTT. Amino acid sequence: CASSQDLRFSYNSPLHF.

There are a few counts of this clonotype. The chain employs TRBV9 and TRBJ2-1, with D unclear. The V gene lost 3 bases and the J gene lost 2 bases, with 9 bases spanning the gap. Per the germline V gene, CDR1 is SGDLS and CDR2 is YYNGEE. The CDR3 has 14 residues. The CDR3 region is CASSEGSPYNEQFF. In DNA, the CDR3 is TGTGCCAGCAGCGAGGGTTCCCCCTACAATGAGCAGTTCTTC.

At least ten counts were recorded for this clonotype. V is TRBV7-9 and J is TRBJ1-5; D is uncertain. V dropped 1 base and J dropped 5 bases, with 9 bases sitting between them. Germline CDR1 and CDR2: SEHNR and FQNEAQ (reference sequence). The CDR3 has 14 amino acids. The CDR3 here is CASSLEDGDQPQHF. CDR3 in DNA: TGTGCCAGCAGCTTAGAAGACGGGGATCAGCCCCAGCATTTT.

The V and J genes are TRBV28 and TRBJ1-2; D unclear. The CDR3 spans 15 residues. From germline, CDR1 is MDHEN and CDR2 SYDVKM. Trimming shortened V by 2 bases and J by 5 bases, and 15 bases separated the two germline ends. CDR3 nucleotides: TGTGCCAGCAGTTTAAAGCCCCTACGGGGATATGGCTACACCTTC. Amino acid sequence: CASSLKPLRGYGYTF.

The V gene is TRBV20-1, the J gene TRBJ1-6; D gene uncertain. Germline V gene data show CDR1 as DFQATT and CDR2 as SNEGSKA (reference sequence). The V gene lost 5 bases and the J gene lost 0 bases, with 23 bases spanning the gap. The CDR3 is 19 amino acids. This CDR3 is CSASNIGVRSSSYNSPLHF. For the CDR3, the DNA is TGCAGTGCTTCTAATATCGGCGTACGGTCGAGCTCCTATAATTCACCCCTCCACTTT.

Ten or more counts support this clonotype. This sequence joins TRBV2 and TRBJ2-7; 7 bases are a match to TRBD1. V lost 6 bases, J lost 7 bases, and 12 bases stayed unmatched. The CDR3 is 14 residues long. The germline V gene has CDR1 SNHLY and CDR2 FYNNEI. CDR3 loop: CASSQRTGSGEQYV. The CDR3 bases are TGTGCCAGCAGCCAGAGGACAGGATCTGGGGAGCAGTACGTC.

In the case of this clonotype: Just one base apart from a much larger clone, this may be a read error. The rearrangement joins TRBV2 to TRBJ1-5, with no clear D. Germline assignment: CDR1 SNHLY and CDR2 FYNNEI. This CDR3 spans 16 amino acids. CDR3 bases: TGTGCCCGCAGCCCTAAAGGTGGCACGGGGAATCAGCCCCAGCATTTT. It translates to CARSPKGGTGNQPQHF.

In regard to this clonotype: This could be a read error, since a much larger clone is one nucleotide away. This chain connects TRBV29-1 to TRBJ2-1; D gene ambiguous. This CDR3 has 11 residues. Germline V gene sequence: CDR1 SQVTM, CDR2 ANQGSEA. The CDR3 DNA sequence: TGCAGCGGTGAAAAGGGAAATGAGCAGTTCTTC. It specifies CSGEKGNEQFF.

The sample holds many counts of this clonotype. The chain carries TRBV2 and TRBJ2-2; possibly TRBD1 for D (6 bases). Between the trimmed V and J ends, which lost 8 bases and 5 bases, there was a span of 12 bases. CDR1 SNHLY and CDR2 FYNNEI come from the germline V gene. The CDR3 contains 13 residues. The chain's CDR3 is CASQQGWTGELFF. DNA of the CDR3: TGTGCCAGCCAGCAGGGGTGGACCGGGGAGCTGTTTTTT.

This clonotype was counted a few times. The V gene is TRBV29-1, the J gene TRBJ2-2; no firm D call. The CDR3 spans 10 residues. The germline V gene has CDR1 SQVTM and CDR2 ANQGSEA. Trimming removed 3 bases at V and 7 bases at J, with 3 bases between. CDR3: CSVEDGELFF. The CDR3 DNA reads as TGCAGCGTTGAGGACGGGGAGCTGTTTTTT.

In this sample, this clonotype turned up many times. V and J are TRBV5-6 and TRBJ1-1; no firm D call. Per germline, CDR1 SGHDT and CDR2 YYEEEE. The CDR3 totals 16 residues. The V and J ends lost 0 bases and 1 base respectively, with 13 bases between them. CDR3 region: CASSLELTSWNTEAFF. The CDR3, as DNA: TGTGCCAGCAGCTTGGAGTTAACGAGCTGGAACACTGAAGCTTTCTTT.

At least ten counts were recorded for this clonotype. The gene calls are TRBV2 and TRBJ2-7; D may be TRBD2 (6 bases). Between the trimmed V and J ends, which lost 7 bases and 1 base, there was a span of 11 bases. This CDR3 is 13 amino acids long. Germline-derived CDR1 and CDR2 are SNHLY and FYNNEI. In DNA, the CDR3 is TGTGCCAGCAAGGAGGGATTATCCTACGAGCAGTACTTC. The encoded protein is CASKEGLSYEQYF.

In this sample, this clonotype turned up many times. The chain is built from TRBV12-3 or TRBV12-4 and TRBJ2-1, with D possibly matching TRBD2 (5 bases). CDR3 length: 14 amino acids. Trimming pared 5 bases from V and 7 bases from J, leaving 15 bases between. CDR3 nucleotides: TGTGCCAGCAGTACGCAAGGCCCGGGGAATGAGCAGTTCTTC. Translating gives CASSTQGPGNEQFF.

The V call is TRBV7-6, the J call TRBJ1-1; 8 bases map to TRBD1. V lost 0 bases and J lost 8; bases outside the gene matches: 2. Germline V gene lookup returns CDR1 SGHVS and CDR2 FNYEAQ. This CDR3 region has 13 residues. In DNA, the CDR3 is TGTGCCAGCAGCTTAGCGGGACAGGACGAAGCTTTCTTT. Encoded protein: CASSLAGQDEAFF. Full variable domain (outside the CDR3, taken from reference TRBV7-6 and TRBJ1-1): GAGVSQSPRYKVTKRGQDVALRCDPISGHVSLYWYRQALGQGPEFLTYFNYEAQQDKSGLPNDRFSAERPEGSISTLTIQRTEQRDSAMYRCASSLAGQDEAFFGQGTRLTVV.

The chain joins TRBV4-1 to TRBJ2-1, with 11 bases aligning to TRBD2. The junction had 4 bases not matched to a gene; V was cut back by 3 bases and J by 6 bases. This CDR3 region has 15 residues. Germline lookup yields CDR1 MGHRA and CDR2 YSYEKL. The CDR3 spells CASSHLLAGANEQFF. The CDR3 nucleotides are TGCGCCAGCAGCCACTTACTAGCGGGGGCCAATGAGCAGTTCTTC.

This clonotype was recorded at least ten times. The genes are TRBV10-3 and TRBJ2-7, with D possibly being TRBD1 or TRBD2 (5 bases each). V lost 10 bases and J 3 bases, leaving 16 bases between the germline ends. The CDR3 contains 13 residues. Germline-derived CDR1 and CDR2 are ENHRY and SYGVKD. CDR3 nucleotides: TGTGCCACCCGTGACAGCGGCGTCTACGAGCAGTACGTC. It translates to CATRDSGVYEQYV.